These T cell receptor beta chains were read from a single sample in a study of tumor-infiltrating lymphocytes in primary liver carcinoma. Using its own MiXCR run on the multiplex PCR reads, TCRdb lists one record per CDR3 protein. The sample includes some 180,000 distinct CDR3 sequences, 85% of them seen just once. Sequenced: tumor tissue from primary liver carcinoma. All receptors derive from a man aged 40-49 years with primary liver carcinoma and hepatitis B virus infection. Each CDR3 is given with its conserved first and last residue. Each record gives: clone size, V gene, J gene, D gene, CDR3 DNA, CDR3 protein. D genes are given only for firm matches. Clone size is given for some rows only: seen once, a few or many times, or a class if the clone is expanded.

>-|TRBV6-1|TRBJ2-1|-
TGTGCCAGCAGGGTCGAAGGAGTGTCCTATAATGAGCAGTTCTTC
CASRVEGVSYNEQFF
>-|TRBV5-4|TRBJ2-7|TRBD1
TGTGCCATCAGCTCTGGGACAGACGCTAGAGGCGAGCAGTACTTC
CAISSGTDARGEQYF
>-|TRBV6-5|TRBJ2-2|-
TGTGCCAGCAATTACCAGGACACTGGGGAGCTGTTATTT
CASNYQDTGELLF
>-|TRBV6-1|TRBJ1-2|TRBD1
TGTGCCGGCATAGTTTCCGGGACAGGGTCTGAACGCTACACCTTC
CAGIVSGTGSERYTF
>-|TRBV12-3/TRBV12-4|TRBJ1-3|-
TGTGCCAGCAGTTTTGGGGCAGCAAGAGGAAACACCATGCATTTT
CASSFGAARGNTMHF
>-|TRBV5-1|TRBJ2-1|TRBD2
TGCGCCAGCAGCCACAGAGGAAGCGGGATTTGTGTTAATGAGCAGTTCTTC
CASSHRGSGICVNEQFF
>-|TRBV6-5|TRBJ2-7|-
TGTGCCAGCAGTTATGGAGGCAGGGGACATACCTACGAGCGGTACTTC
CASSYGGRGHTYERYF
>-|TRBV12-3/TRBV12-4|TRBJ2-2|-
TGTGCCAGCTCATCGGGGTGTAGCACTGACGGGGAGCTGTTTTTT
CASSSGCSTDGELFF
>-|TRBV6-1|TRBJ2-7|TRBD2
TGTGCCAGCAATGCTGGGACTAGCGGGAGGGCCTTCTCCTACGAGCAGTACTTC
CASNAGTSGRAFSYEQYF
>-|TRBV28|TRBJ1-5|-
TGTGTCAGCATACCGGGTTGGGGTCATCCCCAGCATTTT
CVSIPGWGHPQHF
>once|TRBV11-2|TRBJ2-3|-
TGTGTCAGCGGCCCCCTGGGCCGGGCAGGTACGCAGTATTTT
CVSGPLGRAGTQYF
>-|TRBV4-2|TRBJ2-7|-
TGTGCCAACAGCCAAGAAGCAGGATCCTACAAGCAGTACTTC
CANSQEAGSYKQYF
>-|TRBV4-3|TRBJ2-7|-
TGCGCCAGCAGCCAGGATAGGGGGGTGGTAGACGAGCAGTACTTC
CASSQDRGVVDEQYF
>-|TRBV6-1|TRBJ2-4|-
TGTGCCAGCAGTGACGGGACTCCTCGGGACACTCAGTACTTC
CASSDGTPRDTQYF
>-|TRBV4-1|TRBJ1-2|-
TGCGCCACCAGCCAAGATAATGTTGGCCCGGTCTATGGATACACCTTC
CATSQDNVGPVYGYTF
>-|TRBV11-2|TRBJ1-1|-
TGTGCTAGCAGCCCCCTCTGGCCGAGCACTGAAGCTTTCTTT
CASSPLWPSTEAFF
>-|TRBV12-3/TRBV12-4|TRBJ2-1|-
TGTGCCAGTAGTCATAGCGTGAGATACTATAATGAGCAGTTCTTC
CASSHSVRYYNEQFF
>-|TRBV12-3/TRBV12-4|TRBJ2-7|-
TGTACCAGCAGTGAGGGGGTTTACGAGCATTACTTC
CTSSEGVYEHYF
>-|TRBV6-2/TRBV6-3|TRBJ1-5|-
TGTGCCAGCAGTAACATGACCCCCAATCAGTCCCAGCATTTT
CASSNMTPNQSQHF
>-|TRBV11-3|TRBJ2-3|TRBD2
TGTGCCATCAGCTTTAGCGGGAGGCACACAGATACGCAGTATTTT
CAISFSGRHTDTQYF
>few|TRBV4-2|TRBJ1-1|-
TGTACCAGCAGTACAAACCAGAGAGGCGCTGAAGCTTTCTTT
CTSSTNQRGAEAFF
>once|TRBV6-5|TRBJ2-7|TRBD2
TGTGCCAGCAGACACCGACTAGCGGGAGAGTATGAGCAGTGCTTC
CASRHRLAGEYEQCF
>-|TRBV6-2/TRBV6-3|TRBJ1-1|-
TGTGCCAGCAACCCCGACAGCCAAACTGAAGCTTTCTTT
CASNPDSQTEAFF
>-|TRBV11-2|TRBJ2-7|-
TGTACCAGCAGTCCCGGGGGCTACGAGCGGTATTTC
CTSSPGGYERYF
>-|TRBV12-3/TRBV12-4|TRBJ2-1|-
TGTGTCAGCAGTTTGAGGACTAGGGGGAACTACGAGCAGTTCTTC
CVSSLRTRGNYEQFF
>-|TRBV11-1|TRBJ2-2|-
TGTCCCAGCAGTTATACAGGATCTTTCTCCGGGGAGCTGTTTTTT
CPSSYTGSFSGELFF
>-|TRBV29-1|TRBJ1-2|-
TGTAGCGTTGAAATATCCGCCAGCGCCTCCTATGGCTACACCTTC
CSVEISASASYGYTF